The T cell receptor (beta chain) described here comes from a study of molecular identifiers for immune sequencing clone quantification (dated by TCRdb to the late 2010s). At the level of the whole study: In a replicate experiment, RNA from roughly 20,000 or 100,000 naive CD8 T cells was split into five aliquots, four of which were sequenced. This methods study used CD8 T cells to benchmark TCR RNA copy counting and molecular-identifier clustering-based TCR repertoire sequencing (MIDCIRS).

Naive CD8 T cell libraries were made from approximately 20,000 to 1,000,000 sorted cells using 10%, 30% or 50% of purified RNA. Naive CD8 T cells were FACS-sorted as CD8+CD4-CCR7+CD45RA+ on a BD FACSAria II into RLT Plus buffer. To test detection sensitivity, Jurkat RNA equal to about nine TCR copies was added to samples of about 19,000-1,100,000 naive CD8 T cells. CD8 T cells were enriched with RosetteSep CD8+ T Cell Enrichment Cocktail and Ficoll-Paque, followed by ACK red cell lysis. Study-level results and caveats: Spiked-in Jurkat TCR RNA equivalent to a single cell was reported to be detectable even among one million naive CD8 T cells. Modeling gave 3 to 3.5 recovered TCR RNA copies per cell versus 9.5 to 10 by digital PCR, implying around 31% capture efficiency. The sizes of highly expanded clones could end up underestimated when identical TCR molecules share a barcode. When barcode sub-clustering was omitted, TCR diversity was inflated by chimeric consensus sequences, with chimeras reaching as high as 47%. The naive libraries included spiked-in Jurkat TCR RNA (fewer than eleven copies' worth), and this Jurkat TCR RNA is not part of the donor repertoire. In CMV-specific effector cells, clones with more than 20 RNA copies accounted for over 99% of molecules, whereas in naive cells such clones accounted for under 1%.

Library generation was performed with PCR. Sequencing was performed on an Illumina HiSeq 4000. Bulk TCR libraries were made following a previously described method, with the TCR primers given in Table S5. Purification of total RNA was performed with the Qiagen AllPrep DNA/RNA kit. Reads from multiple sequencing runs of the same library were pooled before analysis. The authors processed their data as follows. Reads were retained only if the reads had an exact TCR constant sequence, and the retained reads were trimmed to 150 nt and grouped according to their 12-nt molecular barcodes. Within each barcode group, reads were sub-clustered at a 15% Levenshtein threshold, and quality-weighted consensus sequences were built per RNA molecule. Non-functional sequences were filtered out, along with any lower-count sequence sitting one edit away from another sequence. Based on a fit of two negative binomial distributions, barcode sub-clusters having less than 20% of the maximum read count were discarded. Clones were called with MiXCR by TCRdb after fastp trimmed the public reads at Q25, and only in-frame beta chains were retained. Every CDR3 protein is listed once, alongside the most common genes and DNA of its rows. In this record, the V and J calls reflect TCRdb's handling and not the investigators' own analysis. The sample profile shows around 470,000 distinct CDR3 sequences; roughly 23% of them were found once. The top ten hold about 0.84% of the sample.

The germline V gene (reference sequence) provides CDR1 DFQATT and CDR2 SNEGSKA. V lost 0 bases and J lost 4 bases, and the count of bases not matched to a germline gene is 5. The CDR3, from cysteine to phenylalanine, totals 15 residues. The entry retains the CDR3 DNA only, 45 bases that are in frame from base 1. On this clonotype: Which antigen it targets is not known. No clone much larger than this one lies a single base away; base qualities are absent.

The receptor's source is a human donor in good health. Some libraries in this study had Jurkat cell RNA spiked in. This receptor chain uses TRBV20-1 and TRBJ2-5, and TRBD2 aligns with 10 junction nucleotides. The sample consisted of naive CD8+ T cells from blood, with Jurkat cell RNA spiked in. The cell subset or site label, as the study defines it: FACS-sorted CD8+CD4-CCR7+CD45RA+ naive T cells. The DNA sequence follows: TGCAGTGCTAGAGATGAAGCTAGCGGGAGAGAGACCCAGTACTTC. The resulting protein is CSARDEASGRETQYF.